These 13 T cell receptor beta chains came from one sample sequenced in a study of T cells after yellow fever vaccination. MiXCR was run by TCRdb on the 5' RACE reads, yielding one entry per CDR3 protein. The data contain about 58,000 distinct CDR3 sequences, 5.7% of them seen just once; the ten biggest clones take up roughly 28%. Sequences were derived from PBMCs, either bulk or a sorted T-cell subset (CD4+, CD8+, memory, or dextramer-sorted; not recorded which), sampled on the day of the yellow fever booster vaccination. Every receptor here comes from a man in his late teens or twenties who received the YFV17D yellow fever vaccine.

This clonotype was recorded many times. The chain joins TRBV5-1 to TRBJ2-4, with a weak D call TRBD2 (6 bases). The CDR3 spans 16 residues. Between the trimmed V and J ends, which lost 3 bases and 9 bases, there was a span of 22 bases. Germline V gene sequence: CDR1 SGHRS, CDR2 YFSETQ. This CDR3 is CASSSKAGQPKFIQYF. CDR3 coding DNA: TGCGCCAGCAGCTCAAAGGCGGGGCAGCCCAAATTCATTCAGTACTTC.

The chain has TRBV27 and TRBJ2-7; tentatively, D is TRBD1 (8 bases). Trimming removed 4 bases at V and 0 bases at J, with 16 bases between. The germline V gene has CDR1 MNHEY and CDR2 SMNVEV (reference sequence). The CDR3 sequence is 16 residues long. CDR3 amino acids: CASSSYRGGTSYEQYV. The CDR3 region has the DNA TGTGCCAGCAGTTCGTACAGGGGGGGGACCTCCTACGAGCAGTACGTC.

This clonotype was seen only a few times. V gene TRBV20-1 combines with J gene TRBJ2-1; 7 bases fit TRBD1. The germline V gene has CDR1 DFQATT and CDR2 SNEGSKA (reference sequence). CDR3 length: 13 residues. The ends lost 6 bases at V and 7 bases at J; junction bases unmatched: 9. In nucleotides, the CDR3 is TGCAGTGCCAAGATACCAGGGGGAAATGAGCAGTTCTTC. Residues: CSAKIPGGNEQFF.

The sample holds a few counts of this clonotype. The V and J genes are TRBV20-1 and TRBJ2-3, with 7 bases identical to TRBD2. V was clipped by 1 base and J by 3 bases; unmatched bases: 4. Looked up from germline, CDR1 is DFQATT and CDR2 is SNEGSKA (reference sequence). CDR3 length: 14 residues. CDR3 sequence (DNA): TGCAGTGCTAGAGGTTGGGGGGGGACAGATACGCAGTATTTT. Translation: CSARGWGGTDTQYF.

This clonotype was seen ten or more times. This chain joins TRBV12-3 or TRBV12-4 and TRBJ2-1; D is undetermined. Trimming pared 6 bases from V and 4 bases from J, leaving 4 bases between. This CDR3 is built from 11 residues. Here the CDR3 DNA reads TGTGCCAGCAGACAGTACAATGAGCAGTTCTTC. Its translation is CASRQYNEQFF.

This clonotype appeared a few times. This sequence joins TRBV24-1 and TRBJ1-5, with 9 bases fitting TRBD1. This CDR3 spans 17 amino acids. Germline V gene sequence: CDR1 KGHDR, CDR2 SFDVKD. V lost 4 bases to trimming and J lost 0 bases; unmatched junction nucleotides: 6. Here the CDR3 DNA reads TGTGCCACCAGTGAGGGGGGACAGGGAGCTAGCAATCAGCCCCAGCATTTT. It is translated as CATSEGGQGASNQPQHF.

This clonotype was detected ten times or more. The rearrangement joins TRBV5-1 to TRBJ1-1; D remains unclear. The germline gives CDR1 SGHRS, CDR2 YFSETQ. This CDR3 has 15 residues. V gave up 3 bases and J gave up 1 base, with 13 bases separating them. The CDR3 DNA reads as TGCGCCAGCAGCTCAGTGACCCCAACGAACACTGAAGCTTTCTTT. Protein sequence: CASSSVTPTNTEAFF. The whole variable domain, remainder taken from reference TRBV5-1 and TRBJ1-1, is KAGVTQTPRYLIKTRGQQVTLSCSPISGHRSVSWYQQTPGQGLQFLFEYFSETQRNKGNFPGRFSGRQFSNSRSEMNVSTLELGDSALYLCASSSVTPTNTEAFFGQGTRLTVV.

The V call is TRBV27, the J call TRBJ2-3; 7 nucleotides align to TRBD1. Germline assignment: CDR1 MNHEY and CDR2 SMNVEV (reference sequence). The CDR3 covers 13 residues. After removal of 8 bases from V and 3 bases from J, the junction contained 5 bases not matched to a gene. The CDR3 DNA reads TGTGCCAGCCACGACAGGGTGACAGATACGCAGTATTTT. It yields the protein CASHDRVTDTQYF.

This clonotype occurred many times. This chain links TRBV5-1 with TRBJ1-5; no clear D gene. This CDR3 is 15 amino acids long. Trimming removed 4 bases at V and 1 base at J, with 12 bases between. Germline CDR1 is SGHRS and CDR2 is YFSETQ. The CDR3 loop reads CASSRIPGSNQPQHF. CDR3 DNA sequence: TGCGCCAGCAGCAGAATACCGGGGAGCAATCAGCCCCAGCATTTT.

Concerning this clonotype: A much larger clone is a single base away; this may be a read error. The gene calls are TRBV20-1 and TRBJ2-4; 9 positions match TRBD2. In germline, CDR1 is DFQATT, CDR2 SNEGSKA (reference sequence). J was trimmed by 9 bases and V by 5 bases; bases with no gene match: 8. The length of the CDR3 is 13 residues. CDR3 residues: CSAGGLAGIIQYF. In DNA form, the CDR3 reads TGCAGTGCTGGGGGACTAGCCGGGATCATTCAGTACTTC.

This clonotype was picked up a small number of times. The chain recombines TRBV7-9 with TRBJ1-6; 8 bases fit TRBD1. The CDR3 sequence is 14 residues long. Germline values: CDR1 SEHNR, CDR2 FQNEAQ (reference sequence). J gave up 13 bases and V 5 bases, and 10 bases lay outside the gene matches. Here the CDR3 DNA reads TGTGCCAGCAGCCCCTCGGTGCAGGGGGCCCCCCTCCACTTT. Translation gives CASSPSVQGAPLHF.

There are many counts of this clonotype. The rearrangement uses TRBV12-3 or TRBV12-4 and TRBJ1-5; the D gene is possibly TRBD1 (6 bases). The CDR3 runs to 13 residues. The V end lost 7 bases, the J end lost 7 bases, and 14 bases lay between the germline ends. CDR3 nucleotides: TGTGCCAGCACCCAGGGGTATGGGCAGCCCCAGCATTTT. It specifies CASTQGYGQPQHF.

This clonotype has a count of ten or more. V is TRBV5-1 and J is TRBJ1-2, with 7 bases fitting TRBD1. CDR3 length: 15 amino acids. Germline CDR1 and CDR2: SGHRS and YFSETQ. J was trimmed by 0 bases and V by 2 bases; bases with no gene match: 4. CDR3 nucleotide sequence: TGCGCCAGCAGCTTCGGGACAGTGGCTAACTATGGCTACACCTTC. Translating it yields CASSFGTVANYGYTF. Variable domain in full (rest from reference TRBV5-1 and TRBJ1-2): KAGVTQTPRYLIKTRGQQVTLSCSPISGHRSVSWYQQTPGQGLQFLFEYFSETQRNKGNFPGRFSGRQFSNSRSEMNVSTLELGDSALYLCASSFGTVANYGYTFGSGTRLTVV.